This T cell receptor (beta chain) is drawn from a study of blood T cells in healthy people across ages. The study's findings and limits: Roughly linearly, TCR beta diversity per million T cells fell as age increased.

The CDR3 spans 15 residues. In germline, CDR1 is SGDLS, CDR2 YYNGEE. The V and J ends lost 1 base and 6 bases, in that order; junction bases with no gene match: 7. The use of a sample-barcoded 5' primer and a J-beta primer mix characterized a second PCR of about 7 to 12 cycles. TCRdb reanalysed the 5' RACE reads using MiXCR and keeps one entry per CDR3 protein. Altogether nearly 800,000 distinct CDR3 sequences are present, roughly three fifths being singletons, with the ten largest covering under 30%. Remarks on this clonotype: What it recognizes is unknown.

Donors ranged from about 6 to 90 years old and were healthy Caucasians in Russia. The chain couples TRBV9 to TRBJ1-2; 9 nucleotides align to TRBD1. This TCR was sampled from a man aged 40-49 years in good health. The specimen was blood. CDR3 sequence (DNA): TGTGCCAGCAGCGTACGGGGACAGGGTATTGATGGCTACACCTTC. Translated: CASSVRGQGIDGYTF.